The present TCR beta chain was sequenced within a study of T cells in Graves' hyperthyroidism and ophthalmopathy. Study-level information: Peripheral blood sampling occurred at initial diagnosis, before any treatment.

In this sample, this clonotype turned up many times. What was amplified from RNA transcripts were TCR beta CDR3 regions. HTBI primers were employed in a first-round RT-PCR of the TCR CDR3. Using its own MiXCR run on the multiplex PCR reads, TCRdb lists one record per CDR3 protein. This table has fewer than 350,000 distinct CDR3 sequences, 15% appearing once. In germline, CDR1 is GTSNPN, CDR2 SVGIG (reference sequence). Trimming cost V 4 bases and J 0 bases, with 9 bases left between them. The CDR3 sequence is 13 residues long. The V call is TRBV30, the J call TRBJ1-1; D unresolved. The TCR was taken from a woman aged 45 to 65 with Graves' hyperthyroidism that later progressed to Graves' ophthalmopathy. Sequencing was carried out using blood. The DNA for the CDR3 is TGTGCCTGGACCTCTTGGGTGAACACTGAAGCTTTCTTT. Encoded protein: CAWTSWVNTEAFF. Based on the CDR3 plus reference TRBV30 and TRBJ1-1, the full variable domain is SQTIHQWPATLVQPVGSPLSLECTVEGTSNPNLYWYRQAAGRGLQLLFYSVGIGQISSEVPQNLSASRPQDRQFILSSKKLLLSDSGFYLCAWTSWVNTEAFFGQGTRLTVV.